A single sample is the source of the 31 T cell receptor beta chains below, sequenced in a study of blood T cell repertoires in COVID-19. Libraries were prepared by immunoSEQ multiplex PCR; TCRdb keeps only in-frame clonotypes and omits some of them. The sample records hundreds of thousands of clones, roughly nine tenths being singletons. Specimen: PBMCs or T cells enriched from blood (not recorded which). The origin of the receptors is a man between 60 and 75 years old who had recovered from COVID-19.

This clone came up a few times. This chain uses TRBV24-1 with TRBJ1-5; 7 bases are shared with TRBD1. CDR3 length: 19 residues. J gave up 0 bases and V 3 bases, and 13 bases lay outside the gene matches. Germline V gene sequence: CDR1 KGHDR, CDR2 SFDVKD. The CDR3 bases are TGTGCCACCAGTGATCCCCGGGACAGAGCTAGTAATAGCAATCAGCCCCAGCATTTT. This translates into CATSDPRDRASNSNQPQHF.

This clone was seen once. The J gene is TRBJ2-7, the V gene TRBV19; perhaps TRBD1 as D (8 bases). Looked up from germline, CDR1 is LNHDA and CDR2 is SQIVND (reference sequence). V was trimmed by 2 bases and J by 3 bases, leaving 14 bases between them. The CDR3 runs 15 residues. CDR3 in DNA: TGTGCCAGTAGTATAAGAACAGGGGGGGGCTACGAGCAGTACTTC. Its protein is CASSIRTGGGYEQYF. Full variable domain (remainder filled in from reference TRBV19 and TRBJ2-7): DGGITQSPKYLFRKEGQNVTLSCEQNLNHDAMYWYRQDPGQGLRLIYYSQIVNDFQKGDIAEGYSVSREKKESFPLTVTSAQKNPTAFYLCASSIRTGGGYEQYFGPGTRLTVT.

The CDR3 DNA reads as TGTGCCAGCAGCCAAATGGGGACAGCTAATTCACCCCTCCACTTT. Residues: CASSQMGTANSPLHF. The rearrangement links TRBV3-1 (or the pseudogene TRBV3-2) to TRBJ1-6; 7 positions match TRBD1. J gave up 6 bases and V 2 bases, and 4 bases lay outside the gene matches. This CDR3 spans 15 amino acids. CDR1 and CDR2 (germline): LGHDT, YNNKEL (reference sequence).

V is TRBV7-8 and J is TRBJ1-2; TRBD1 matches 7 bases. Unmatched junction bases numbered 4, after V lost 3 bases and J lost 3 bases. Germline loops: CDR1 SGHVS, CDR2 FQNEAQ. The CDR3 is 14 amino acids. CDR3 amino acids: CASSLTGKDYGYTF. CDR3 DNA: TGTGCCAGCAGCTTGACAGGGAAAGACTATGGCTACACCTTC.

This chain joins TRBV28 and TRBJ2-7; the match to TRBD2 covers 14 bases. V lost 7 bases and J lost 12; bases outside the gene matches: 8. CDR1 and CDR2 from the germline V gene are MDHEN and SYDVKM. CDR3 length equals 13 residues. This chain's CDR3 is CASTRGLAGVLYF. CDR3 in DNA: TGTGCCAGCACAAGGGGACTAGCGGGAGTGTTGTACTTC.

CDR3 DNA sequence: TGTGCCAGCAGTGCCACCGGGACTGGATCGCAGTACTTC. Its translation is CASSATGTGSQYF. V and J are TRBV12-3 or TRBV12-4 and TRBJ2-7; perhaps TRBD2 as D (6 bases). The ends were cut back, 5 bases at V and 9 bases at J, with 17 bases in the middle. This CDR3 comprises 13 residues.

This chain joins TRBV24-1 and TRBJ2-3; D unclear. The V and J ends lost 1 base and 0 bases respectively, with 13 bases between them. The length of the CDR3 is 17 residues. Germline CDR1 KGHDR, CDR2 SFDVKD. The chain's CDR3 is CATSDFETSLSTDTQYF. CDR3 coding DNA: TGTGCCACCAGTGATTTTGAGACAAGCCTTAGCACAGATACGCAGTATTTT.

Details on this clone: A read error may produce the germline difference seen at one junction end. The chain uses TRBV7-9 and TRBJ2-2; 11 bases agree with TRBD2. The CDR3 has 18 residues. Germline lookup yields CDR1 SEHNR and CDR2 FQNEAQ (reference sequence). This chain's CDR3 is CASSLAGGPFGNTGELFF. DNA for the CDR3: TGTGCCAGCAGTTTAGCGGGAGGGCCGTTTGGAAACACCGGGGAGCTGTTTTTT.

The chain has TRBV6-5 and TRBJ1-2, with 8 bases that match TRBD1. The J segment lost 4 bases and the V segment lost 7 bases, leaving 8 bases of the junction unmatched. Germline V gene lookup returns CDR1 MNHEY and CDR2 SVGAGI. The CDR3 is 14 amino acids. The chain's CDR3 is CASTPDRVLYGYTF. The CDR3 DNA sequence: TGTGCCAGCACTCCGGACAGGGTCCTCTATGGCTACACCTTC.

The V and J genes are TRBV19 and TRBJ1-1; the match to TRBD1 covers 10 bases. V shed 3 bases, J shed 1 base, and the junction held 8 bases outside the gene matches. The CDR3 contains 17 residues. CDR1 and CDR2 from the germline V gene are LNHDA and SQIVND (reference sequence). CDR3 coding DNA: TGTGCCAGTAGTATTCTCCGGGGACAGGGGCGGAACACTGAAGCTTTCTTT. Amino acid sequence: CASSILRGQGRNTEAFF.

This clone was counted only a few times. The chain has TRBV2 and TRBJ2-3, with 7 bases matching TRBD2. The CDR3 runs 14 residues. Germline lookup yields CDR1 SNHLY and CDR2 FYNNEI. V was pared by 9 bases and J by 3 bases, with 9 bases of the junction left unmatched. The CDR3 DNA sequence: TGTGCCAGTAGGCGTCGGCGGGAGACAGATACGCAGTATTTT. Its protein is CASRRRRETDTQYF.

The chain employs TRBV18 and TRBJ2-3, with D possibly matching TRBD1 (6 bases). V was cut by 6 bases and J by 2 bases, with 18 bases left in between. The CDR3 totals 16 residues. CDR1 KGHSH and CDR2 LQKENI come from the germline V gene. CDR3 amino acids: CASSASNRDTTDTQYF. CDR3 DNA: TGTGCCAGCTCCGCCTCCAACAGGGATACCACAGATACGCAGTATTTT.

CDR3 sequence reads: CASRGAYEQYF. DNA of the CDR3: TGTGCCAGCAGAGGGGCCTACGAGCAGTACTTC. The V gene is TRBV3-1 (or the pseudogene TRBV3-2), the J gene TRBJ2-7; D may be TRBD1 (5 bases). Between the trimmed V and J ends, which lost 6 bases and 2 bases, there was a span of 5 bases. This CDR3 comprises 11 residues. Looked up from germline, CDR1 is LGHDT and CDR2 is YNNKEL (reference sequence).

The rearrangement links TRBV18 to TRBJ1-5, with 11 bases matching TRBD1. The germline V gene has CDR1 KGHSH and CDR2 LQKENI. V lost 0 bases to trimming and J lost 2 bases; unmatched junction nucleotides: 3. The CDR3 has 17 residues. CDR3 residues: CASSPPGQGGGNQPQHF. CDR3 in DNA: TGTGCCAGCTCACCACCGGGACAGGGGGGGGGCAATCAGCCCCAGCATTTT.

This chain connects TRBV27 to TRBJ2-1; tentative D call: TRBD2 (5 bases). The CDR3 length is 16 residues. Germline CDR1 is MNHEY and CDR2 is SMNVEV (reference sequence). Trimming left V 1 base short and J 9 bases short, with 19 bases between. Written as DNA, the CDR3 is TGTGCCAGCAGTTTATTTGCGGAGGCCCTTTACGCTGAGCAGTTCTTC. Encoded protein: CASSLFAEALYAEQFF.

This clone showed up just a few times. The chain couples TRBV19 to TRBJ1-5; D not certain. V lost 5 bases and J 9 bases, leaving 23 bases between the germline ends. Germline V gene lookup returns CDR1 LNHDA and CDR2 SQIVND (reference sequence). The CDR3 is made up of 16 amino acids. The CDR3 spells CASSVRGEGSPGPQHF. For the CDR3, the DNA is TGTGCCAGTAGTGTGCGGGGAGAGGGCAGCCCGGGGCCCCAGCATTTT.

This chain links TRBV4-1 with TRBJ2-6, with D tentatively TRBD1 (5 bases). The germline CDR1 and CDR2 sequences are MGHRA and YSYEKL. This CDR3 region has 17 residues. V lost 4 bases to trimming and J lost 0 bases, with 13 bases between them. Here the CDR3 DNA reads TGCGCCAGCAGCCTAGGGGCACGGATCTCTGGGGCCAACGTCCTGACTTTC. Amino acids: CASSLGARISGANVLTF.

The CDR3: CASNPLFSGRGWVNTEAFF. In DNA, the CDR3 is TGTGCCAGCAATCCCCTTTTCTCGGGTAGAGGTTGGGTGAACACTGAAGCTTTCTTT. J is TRBJ1-1 and V is TRBV5-5; D unclear. CDR3 length: 19 amino acids. The germline CDR1 and CDR2 sequences are SGHKS and YYEKEE (reference sequence). Between the trimmed V and J ends, which lost 6 bases and 0 bases, there was a span of 27 bases.

This chain uses TRBV3-1 (or the pseudogene TRBV3-2) with TRBJ1-1; D unclear. The CDR3 is 13 residues long. Deletions cut 3 bases from V and 2 bases from J, with 7 bases between. The V gene's germline CDR1 is LGHDT and CDR2 YNNKEL (reference sequence). The chain's CDR3 is CASSHGGNTEAFF. The CDR3 coding sequence is TGTGCCAGCAGCCACGGAGGAAACACTGAAGCTTTCTTT.

The chain is built from TRBV28 and TRBJ2-7; 7 bases are a match to TRBD1. V was clipped by 4 bases and J by 3 bases; unmatched bases: 9. The germline CDR1 and CDR2 sequences are MDHEN and SYDVKM. CDR3 length: 15 amino acids. The CDR3 coding sequence is TGTGCCAGCAGTTCTTTAGCTGGGACAGACTACGAGCAGTACTTC. It codes for CASSSLAGTDYEQYF. Full variable domain (outside the CDR3, taken from reference TRBV28 and TRBJ2-7): DVKVTQSSRYLVKRTGEKVFLECVQDMDHENMFWYRQDPGLGLRLIYFSYDVKMKEKGDIPEGYSVSREKKERFSLILESASTNQTSMYLCASSSLAGTDYEQYFGPGTRLTVT.

The rearrangement links TRBV16 to TRBJ2-3, with 8 bases that match TRBD1. This CDR3 has 19 amino acids. After removal of 0 bases from V and 0 bases from J, the junction contained 11 bases not matched to a gene. CDR1 and CDR2 (germline): KGHSY, FQNENV. CDR3 protein: CASSQSPGGRSGSTDTQYF. Written as DNA, the CDR3 is TGTGCCAGCAGCCAATCGCCAGGGGGCCGGAGTGGCAGCACAGATACGCAGTATTTT.

The CDR3, as DNA: TGTGCCAGCAAGACCGGGACTCCGAACTACAATGAGCAGTTCTTC. Encoded protein: CASKTGTPNYNEQFF. The rearrangement joins TRBV7-2 to TRBJ2-1; a weak D match, TRBD2 (6 bases). The CDR3 has 15 residues. Germline loops: CDR1 SGHTA, CDR2 FQGNSA. With 7 bases removed from V and 3 bases from J, the gap between germline ends came to 16 bases.

For the CDR3, the DNA is TGTGCCAGCAGTCGGACCGAGGGATACGAGCAGTACTTC. Protein sequence: CASSRTEGYEQYF. The genes are TRBV12-3 or TRBV12-4 and TRBJ2-7, with D tentatively TRBD2 (5 bases). The CDR3 runs 13 residues. With 5 bases removed from V and 4 bases from J, the gap between germline ends came to 12 bases.

The V gene is TRBV15, the J gene TRBJ1-2; no definite D call. Germline CDR1 LNHNV, CDR2 YYDKDF (reference sequence). V was pared by 0 bases and J by 7 bases, with 15 bases between. This CDR3 comprises 15 residues. The CDR3 DNA reads as TGTGCCACCAGCAGAGATCGGGAGGTCGCTCGTGGCTACACCTTC. Translated: CATSRDREVARGYTF.

V gene TRBV2 combines with J gene TRBJ1-1, with a weak D call TRBD1 (6 bases). From germline, CDR1 is SNHLY and CDR2 FYNNEI. Deletions cut 4 bases from V and 5 bases from J, with 14 bases between. CDR3 size: 14 residues. CDR3 in amino acids: CASSGRQAGTEAFF. CDR3 in DNA: TGTGCCAGCAGTGGGAGACAGGCTGGGACTGAAGCTTTCTTT. Based on the CDR3 plus reference TRBV2 and TRBJ1-1, the full variable domain is EPEVTQTPSHQVTQMGQEVILRCVPISNHLYFYWYRQILGQKVEFLVSFYNNEISEKSEIFDDQFSVERPDGSNFTLKIRSTKLEDSAMYFCASSGRQAGTEAFFGQGTRLTVV.

This clone was counted a single time. In the same sample, other DNA sequences code for this CDR3. The CDR3 nucleotides read TGTGCCAGCAGTCTCCGGGACAGGGCCTACGAGCAGTACTTC. Translating it yields CASSLRDRAYEQYF. This chain connects TRBV28 to TRBJ2-7, with 9 nucleotides matching TRBD1. Germline loops: CDR1 MDHEN, CDR2 SYDVKM. This CDR3 is built from 14 residues. The trim removed 5 bases at V and 2 bases at J, leaving 4 bases unmatched.

The V call is TRBV14, the J call TRBJ2-2; 9 bases map to TRBD2. Losses at the gene ends were 2 bases for V and 2 bases for J; bases not matched to a gene: 6. This CDR3 region has 17 residues. CDR1 and CDR2 from the germline V gene are SGHDN and FVKESK. CDR3 sequence: CASSQPKGLANTGELFF. The CDR3, as DNA: TGTGCCAGCAGCCAACCTAAGGGACTAGCCAACACCGGGGAGCTGTTTTTT. The full variable domain, in which reference TRBV14 and TRBJ2-2 provide the parts outside the CDR3, is EAGVTQFPSHSVIEKGQTVTLRCDPISGHDNLYWYRRVMGKEIKFLLHFVKESKQDESGMPNNRFLAERTGGTYSTLKVQPAELEDSGVYFCASSQPKGLANTGELFFGEGSRLTVL.

The J gene is TRBJ2-4, the V gene TRBV18; possibly TRBD1 for D (6 bases). The CDR3 has 13 residues. V shed 5 bases and J shed 6 bases, with 11 bases lying between them. Germline CDR1 reads KGHSH; CDR2 reads LQKENI. CDR3 nucleotides: TGTGCCAGCTCAAACGGACAGATAAACATTCAGTACTTC. Translated: CASSNGQINIQYF. The full variable domain, in which reference TRBV18 and TRBJ2-4 provide the parts outside the CDR3, is NAGVMQNPRHLVRRRGQEARLRCSPMKGHSHVYWYRQLPEEGLKFMVYLQKENIIDESGMPKERFSAEFPKEGPSILRIQQVVRGDSAAYFCASSNGQINIQYFGAGTRLSVL.

The V call is TRBV28, the J call TRBJ1-4; 9 positions agree with TRBD1. The CDR3 sequence is 12 residues long. Per germline, CDR1 MDHEN and CDR2 SYDVKM. Losses at the gene ends were 8 bases for V and 7 bases for J; bases not matched to a gene: 2. The CDR3, as DNA: TGTGCCAGCGGGACAGGGCCTGAAAAACTGTTTTTT. This encodes CASGTGPEKLFF. The full variable domain, in which reference TRBV28 and TRBJ1-4 provide the parts outside the CDR3, is DVKVTQSSRYLVKRTGEKVFLECVQDMDHENMFWYRQDPGLGLRLIYFSYDVKMKEKGDIPEGYSVSREKKERFSLILESASTNQTSMYLCASGTGPEKLFFGSGTQLSVL.

The CDR3 region has the DNA TGTGCCAGCAGTGGGAAGAGGGTAGGCACCGGGGAGCTGTTTTTT. As protein: CASSGKRVGTGELFF. The chain uses TRBV2 and TRBJ2-2, with D possibly matching TRBD2 (5 bases). The CDR3 sequence is 15 residues long. Germline CDR1 SNHLY, CDR2 FYNNEI. The ends were cut back, 4 bases at V and 4 bases at J, with 13 bases in the middle.

The rearrangement joins TRBV2 to TRBJ2-5; 13 positions match TRBD2. This CDR3 is built from 15 residues. CDR1 is SNHLY and CDR2 is FYNNEI in the germline V gene. After removal of 5 bases from V and 5 bases from J, the junction contained 5 bases not matched to a gene. The CDR3 loop is CASSRTSGSGETQYF. The CDR3 nucleotides read TGTGCCAGCAGTAGGACTAGCGGGAGCGGTGAGACCCAGTACTTC.